Reported below is one T cell receptor (beta chain). The sample originates from a study of CD8 T cells in Susac syndrome. After extraction with the RNeasy kit, 0.5 to 1 ug of the RNA was reverse transcribed using random hexamers. TCRdb re-called the immunoSEQ multiplex PCR reads with MiXCR, one entry per CDR3 protein. The data show about 240,000 distinct CDR3 sequences, around 96% seen once. The V end was cut by 3 bases, the J end by 0 bases, with 13 bases between. CDR3 length equals 16 residues. CDR1 and CDR2 from the germline V gene are KGHSH and LQKENI. Sequenced: CD4+ T cells from PBMCs. The rearrangement uses TRBV18 and TRBJ2-3; D is perhaps TRBD1 (5 bases). This TCR was recovered from a human donor with Susac syndrome. CDR3 sequence (DNA): TGTGCCAGCTCACCTGTGACAGCGACTAGCACAGATACGCAGTATTTT. Protein product: CASSPVTATSTDTQYF.